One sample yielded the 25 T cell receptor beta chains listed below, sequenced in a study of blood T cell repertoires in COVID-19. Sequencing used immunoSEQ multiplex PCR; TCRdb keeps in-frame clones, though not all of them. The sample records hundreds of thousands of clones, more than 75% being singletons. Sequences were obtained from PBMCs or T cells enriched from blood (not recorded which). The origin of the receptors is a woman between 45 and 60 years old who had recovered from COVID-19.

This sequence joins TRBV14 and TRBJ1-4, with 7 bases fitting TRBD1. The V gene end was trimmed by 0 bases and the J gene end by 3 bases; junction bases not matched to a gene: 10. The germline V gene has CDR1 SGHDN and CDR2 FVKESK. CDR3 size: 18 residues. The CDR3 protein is CASSQDGTVLNSNEKLFF. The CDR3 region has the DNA TGTGCCAGCAGCCAAGACGGGACAGTTTTGAATTCTAATGAAAAACTGTTTTTT.

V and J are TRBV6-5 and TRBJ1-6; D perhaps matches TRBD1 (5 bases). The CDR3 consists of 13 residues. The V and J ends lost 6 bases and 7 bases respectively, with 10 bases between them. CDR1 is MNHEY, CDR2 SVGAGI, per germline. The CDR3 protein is CASRTALNSPLHF. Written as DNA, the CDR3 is TGTGCCAGCAGGACAGCCTTAAATTCACCCCTCCACTTT.

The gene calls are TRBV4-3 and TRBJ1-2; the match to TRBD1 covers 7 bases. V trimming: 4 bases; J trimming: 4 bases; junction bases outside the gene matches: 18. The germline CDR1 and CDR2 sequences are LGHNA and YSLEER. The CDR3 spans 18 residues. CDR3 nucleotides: TGCGCCAGCAGCCGTTATGGGACAGCTCTCCTCTCCTCCTATGGCTACACCTTC. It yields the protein CASSRYGTALLSSYGYTF.

CDR3 nucleotides: TGTGCCAGCAGCTTGAGGGGACAGGGGTACGAGCAGTACTTC. As protein: CASSLRGQGYEQYF. The chain employs TRBV5-6 and TRBJ2-7; TRBD1 matches 10 bases. V gave up 1 base and J gave up 4 bases; unmatched junction bases: 2. The CDR3 consists of 14 residues. In germline, CDR1 is SGHDT, CDR2 YYEEEE.

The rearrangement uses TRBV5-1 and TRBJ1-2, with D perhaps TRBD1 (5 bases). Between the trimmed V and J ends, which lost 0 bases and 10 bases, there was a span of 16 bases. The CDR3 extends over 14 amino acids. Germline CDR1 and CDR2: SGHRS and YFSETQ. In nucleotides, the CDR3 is TGCGCCAGCAGCTTGGCTATCCCCAGGGAGGCCTACACCTTC. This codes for CASSLAIPREAYTF.

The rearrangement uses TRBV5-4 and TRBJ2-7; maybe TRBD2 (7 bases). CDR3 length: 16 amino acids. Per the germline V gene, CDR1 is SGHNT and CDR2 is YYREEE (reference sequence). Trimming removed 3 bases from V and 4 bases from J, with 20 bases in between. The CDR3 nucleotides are TGTGCCAGCAGCTGGGGGGGCCGGCAGGGTCGGTACGAGCAGTACTTC. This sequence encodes CASSWGGRQGRYEQYF.

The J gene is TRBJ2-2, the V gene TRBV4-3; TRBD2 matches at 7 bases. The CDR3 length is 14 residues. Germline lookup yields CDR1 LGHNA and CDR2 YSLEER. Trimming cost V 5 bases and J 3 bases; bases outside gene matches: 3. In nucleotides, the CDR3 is TGCGCCAGCAGCGGGGGGAGGGACACCGGGGAGCTGTTTTTT. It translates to CASSGGRDTGELFF.

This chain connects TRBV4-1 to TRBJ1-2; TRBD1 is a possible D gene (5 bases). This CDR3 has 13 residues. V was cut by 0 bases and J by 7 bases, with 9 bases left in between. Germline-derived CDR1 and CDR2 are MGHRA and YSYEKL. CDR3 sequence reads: CASSQDIRGGYTF. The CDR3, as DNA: TGCGCCAGCAGCCAAGATATTAGGGGTGGCTACACCTTC.

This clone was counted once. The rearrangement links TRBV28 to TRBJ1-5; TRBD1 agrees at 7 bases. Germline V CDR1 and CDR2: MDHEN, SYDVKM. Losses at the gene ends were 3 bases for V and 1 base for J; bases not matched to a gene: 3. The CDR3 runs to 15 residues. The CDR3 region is CASSFPGQSNQPQHF. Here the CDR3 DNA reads TGTGCCAGCAGTTTCCCGGGACAGAGCAATCAGCCCCAGCATTTT.

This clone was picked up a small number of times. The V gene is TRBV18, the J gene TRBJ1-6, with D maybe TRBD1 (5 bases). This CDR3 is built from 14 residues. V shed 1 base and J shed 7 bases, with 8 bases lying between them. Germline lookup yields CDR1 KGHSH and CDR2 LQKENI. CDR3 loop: CASSPQKGNSPLHF. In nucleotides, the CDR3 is TGTGCCAGCTCACCACAGAAGGGGAATTCACCCCTCCACTTT.

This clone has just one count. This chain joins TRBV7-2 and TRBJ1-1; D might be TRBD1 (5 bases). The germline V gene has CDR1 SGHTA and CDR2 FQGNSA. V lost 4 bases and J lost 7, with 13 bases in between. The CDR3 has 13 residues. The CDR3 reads CASSWRDGDEAFF. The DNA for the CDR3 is TGTGCCAGCAGCTGGAGGGACGGGGATGAAGCTTTCTTT. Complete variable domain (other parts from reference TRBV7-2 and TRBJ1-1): GAGVSQSPSNKVTEKGKDVELRCDPISGHTALYWYRQSLGQGLEFLIYFQGNSAPDKSGLPSDRFSAERTGGSVSTLTIQRTQQEDSAVYLCASSWRDGDEAFFGQGTRLTVV.

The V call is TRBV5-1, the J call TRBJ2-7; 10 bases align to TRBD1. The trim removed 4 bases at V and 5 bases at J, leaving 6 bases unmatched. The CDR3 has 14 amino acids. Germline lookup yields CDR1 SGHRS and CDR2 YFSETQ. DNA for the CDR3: TGCGCCAGCAGCGTCCGGGACAGGGGTAACGAGCAGTACTTC. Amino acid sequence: CASSVRDRGNEQYF.

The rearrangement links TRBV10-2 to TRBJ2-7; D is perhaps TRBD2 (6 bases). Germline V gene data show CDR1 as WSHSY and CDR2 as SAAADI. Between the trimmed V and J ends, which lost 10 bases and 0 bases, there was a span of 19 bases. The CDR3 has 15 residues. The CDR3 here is CATLEGGGLSYEQYF. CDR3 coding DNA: TGCGCCACCCTCGAGGGTGGAGGGCTCTCCTACGAGCAGTACTTC.

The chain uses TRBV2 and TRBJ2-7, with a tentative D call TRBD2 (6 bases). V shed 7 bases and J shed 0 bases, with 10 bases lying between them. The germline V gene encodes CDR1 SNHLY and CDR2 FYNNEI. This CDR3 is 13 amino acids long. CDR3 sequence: CASTGGYSYEQYF. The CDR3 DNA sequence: TGTGCCAGCACCGGAGGGTACTCCTACGAGCAGTACTTC.

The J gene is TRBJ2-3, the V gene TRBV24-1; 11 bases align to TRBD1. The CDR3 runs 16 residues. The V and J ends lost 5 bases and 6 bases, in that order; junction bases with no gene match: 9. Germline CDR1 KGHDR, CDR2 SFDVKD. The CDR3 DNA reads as TGTGCCACCAGTGCCTCCTTGGACAGGGGGCGCGATACGCAGTATTTT. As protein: CATSASLDRGRDTQYF.

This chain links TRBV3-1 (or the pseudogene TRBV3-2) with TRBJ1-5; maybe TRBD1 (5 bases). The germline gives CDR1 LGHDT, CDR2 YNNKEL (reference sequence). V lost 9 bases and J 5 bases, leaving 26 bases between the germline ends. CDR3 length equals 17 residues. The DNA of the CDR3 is TGTGCCAGGGCAAAAGTGGCAGGGAGGCGATCACATCAGCCCCAGCATTTT. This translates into CARAKVAGRRSHQPQHF.

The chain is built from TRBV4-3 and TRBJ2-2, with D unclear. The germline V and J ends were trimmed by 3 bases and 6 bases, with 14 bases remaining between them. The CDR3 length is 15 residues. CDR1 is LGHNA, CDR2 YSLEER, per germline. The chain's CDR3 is CASSHEVVFAGELFF. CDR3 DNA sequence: TGCGCCAGCAGCCATGAGGTAGTATTCGCCGGGGAGCTGTTTTTT.

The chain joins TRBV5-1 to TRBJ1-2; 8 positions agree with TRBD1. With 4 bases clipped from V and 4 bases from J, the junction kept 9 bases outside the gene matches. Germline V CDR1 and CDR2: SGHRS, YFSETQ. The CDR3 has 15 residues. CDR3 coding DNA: TGCGCCAGCAGCCCCCAGGGACAGGTACTCTATGGCTACACCTTC. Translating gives CASSPQGQVLYGYTF.

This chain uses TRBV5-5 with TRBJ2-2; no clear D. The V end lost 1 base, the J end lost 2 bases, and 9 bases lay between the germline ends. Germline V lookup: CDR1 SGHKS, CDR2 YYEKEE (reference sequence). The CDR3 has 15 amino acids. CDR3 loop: CASSLYWPNTGELFF. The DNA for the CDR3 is TGTGCCAGCAGCTTGTATTGGCCTAACACCGGGGAGCTGTTTTTT. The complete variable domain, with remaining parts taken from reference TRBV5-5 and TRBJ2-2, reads DAGVTQSPTHLIKTRGQQVTLRCSPISGHKSVSWYQQVLGQGPQFIFQYYEKEERGRGNFPDRFSARQFPNYSSELNVNALLLGDSALYLCASSLYWPNTGELFFGEGSRLTVL.

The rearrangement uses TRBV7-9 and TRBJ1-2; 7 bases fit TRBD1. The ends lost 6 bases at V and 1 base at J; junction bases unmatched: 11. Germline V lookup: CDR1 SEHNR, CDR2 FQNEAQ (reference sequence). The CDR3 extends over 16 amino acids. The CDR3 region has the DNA TGTGCCAGCAGTCGCGGGACAGCACCTATTAACTATGGCTACACCTTC. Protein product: CASSRGTAPINYGYTF. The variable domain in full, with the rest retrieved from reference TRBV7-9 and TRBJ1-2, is DTGVSQNPRHKITKRGQNVTFRCDPISEHNRLYWYRQTLGQGPEFLTYFQNEAQLEKSRLLSDRFSAERPKGSFSTLEIQRTEQGDSAMYLCASSRGTAPINYGYTFGSGTRLTVV.

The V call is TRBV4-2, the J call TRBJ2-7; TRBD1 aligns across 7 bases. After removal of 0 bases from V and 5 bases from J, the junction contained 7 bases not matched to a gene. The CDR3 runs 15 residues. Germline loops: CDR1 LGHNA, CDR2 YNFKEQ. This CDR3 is CASSQDPGTANEQYF. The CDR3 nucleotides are TGTGCCAGCAGCCAAGATCCCGGGACAGCAAACGAGCAGTACTTC.

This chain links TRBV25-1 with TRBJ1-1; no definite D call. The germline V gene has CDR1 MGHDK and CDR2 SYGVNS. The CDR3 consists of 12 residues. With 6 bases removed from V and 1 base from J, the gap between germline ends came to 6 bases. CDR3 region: CASRHPNTEAFF. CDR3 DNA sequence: TGTGCCAGCAGACACCCGAACACTGAAGCTTTCTTT. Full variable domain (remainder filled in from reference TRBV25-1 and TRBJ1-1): EADIYQTPRYLVIGTGKKITLECSQTMGHDKMYWYQQDPGMELHLIHYSYGVNSTEKGDLSSESTVSRIRTEHFPLTLESARPSHTSQYLCASRHPNTEAFFGQGTRLTVV.

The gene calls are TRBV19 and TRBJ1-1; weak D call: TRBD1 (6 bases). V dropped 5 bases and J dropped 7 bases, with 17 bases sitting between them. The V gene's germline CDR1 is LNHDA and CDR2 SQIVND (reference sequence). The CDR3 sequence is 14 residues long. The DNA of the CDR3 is TGTGCCAGTAGTTCCCACGACAGGCTTGATGAAGCTTTCTTT. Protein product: CASSSHDRLDEAFF.

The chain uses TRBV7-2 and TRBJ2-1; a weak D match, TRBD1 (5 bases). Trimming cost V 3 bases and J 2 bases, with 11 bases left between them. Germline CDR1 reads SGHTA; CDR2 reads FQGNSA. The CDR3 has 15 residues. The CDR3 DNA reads TGTGCCAGCAGCTTTGACAGACAAACCTACAATGAGCAGTTCTTC. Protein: CASSFDRQTYNEQFF.

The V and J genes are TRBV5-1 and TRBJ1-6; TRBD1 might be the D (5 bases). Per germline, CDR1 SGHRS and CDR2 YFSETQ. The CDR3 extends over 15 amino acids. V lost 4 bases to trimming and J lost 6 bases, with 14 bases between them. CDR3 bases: TGCGCCAGCAGCGATGGGGGGTTTCGTAATTCACCCCTCCACTTT. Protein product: CASSDGGFRNSPLHF.